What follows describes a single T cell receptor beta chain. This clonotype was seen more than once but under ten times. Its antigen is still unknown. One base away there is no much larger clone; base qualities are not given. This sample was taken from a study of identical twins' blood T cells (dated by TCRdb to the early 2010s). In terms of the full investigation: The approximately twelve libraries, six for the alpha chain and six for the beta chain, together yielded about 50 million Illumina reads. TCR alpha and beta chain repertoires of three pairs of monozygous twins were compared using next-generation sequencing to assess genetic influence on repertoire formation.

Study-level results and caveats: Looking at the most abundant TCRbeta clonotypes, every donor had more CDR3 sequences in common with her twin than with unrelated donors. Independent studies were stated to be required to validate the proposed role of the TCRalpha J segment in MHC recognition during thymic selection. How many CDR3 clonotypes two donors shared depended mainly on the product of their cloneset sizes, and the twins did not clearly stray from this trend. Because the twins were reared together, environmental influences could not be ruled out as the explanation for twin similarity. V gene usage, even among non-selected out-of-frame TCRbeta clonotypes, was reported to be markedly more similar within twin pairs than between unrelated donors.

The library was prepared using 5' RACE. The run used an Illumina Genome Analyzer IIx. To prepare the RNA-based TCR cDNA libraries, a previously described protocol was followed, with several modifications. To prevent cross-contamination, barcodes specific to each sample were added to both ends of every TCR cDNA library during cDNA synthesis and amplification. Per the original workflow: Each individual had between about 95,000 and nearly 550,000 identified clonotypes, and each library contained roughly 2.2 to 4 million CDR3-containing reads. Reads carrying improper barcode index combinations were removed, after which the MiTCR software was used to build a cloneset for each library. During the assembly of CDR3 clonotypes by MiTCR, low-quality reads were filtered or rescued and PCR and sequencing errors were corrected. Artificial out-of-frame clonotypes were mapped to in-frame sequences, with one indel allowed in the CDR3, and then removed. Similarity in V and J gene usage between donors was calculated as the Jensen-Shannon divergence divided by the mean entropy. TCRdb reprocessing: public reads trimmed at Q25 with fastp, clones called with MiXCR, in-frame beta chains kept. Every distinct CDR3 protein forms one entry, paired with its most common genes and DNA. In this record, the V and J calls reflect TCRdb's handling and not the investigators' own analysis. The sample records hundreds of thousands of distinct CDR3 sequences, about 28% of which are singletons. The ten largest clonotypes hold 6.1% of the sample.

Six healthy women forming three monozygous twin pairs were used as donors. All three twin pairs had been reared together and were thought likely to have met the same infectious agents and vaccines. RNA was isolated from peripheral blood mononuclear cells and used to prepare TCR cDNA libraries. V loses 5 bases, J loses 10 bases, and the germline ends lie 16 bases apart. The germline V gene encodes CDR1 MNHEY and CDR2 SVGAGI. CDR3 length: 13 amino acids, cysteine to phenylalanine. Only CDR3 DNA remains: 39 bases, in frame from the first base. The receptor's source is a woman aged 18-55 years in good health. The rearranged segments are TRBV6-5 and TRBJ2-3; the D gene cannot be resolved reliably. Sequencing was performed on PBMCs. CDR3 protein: CASSRPPSAAQYF. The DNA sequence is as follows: TGTGCCAGCAGTCGACCCCCGTCTGCTGCGCAGTATTTT.